The rows below give T cell receptor beta chains drawn from one sample of a study of blood T cells in healthy people across ages. TCRdb re-called the 5' RACE reads through MiXCR, storing one row per CDR3 protein. In the table there are about a million distinct CDR3 sequences, roughly 51% of which are singletons. Sequenced material: blood. Source of these receptors: a woman in her sixties or seventies in good health. CDR3s leave out the opening cysteine and the closing phenylalanine or tryptophan.

V	J	CDR3
TRBV29-1	TRBJ1-5	SVEVGGGQPQH
TRBV12-3/TRBV12-4	TRBJ2-2	ASSLVENTGELF
TRBV12-3/TRBV12-4	TRBJ1-1	ASNPPYDSTEAF
TRBV20-1	TRBJ2-2	SASGLSGELF
TRBV6-5	TRBJ2-7	ASSWTSAGNEQY
TRBV11-2	TRBJ2-1	AYPQGPSYNEQF
TRBV24-1	-	ATSDAVGAHQETQY
TRBV29-1	TRBJ2-1	SANRGDTAGSSLQSSYNEQF
TRBV6-2/TRBV6-3	-	ASSYGGSPYEQY
TRBV9	TRBJ2-1	ASSVEQGGYNEQF
TRBV27	TRBJ2-5	ASSSSGRSRETQY
TRBV13	TRBJ2-1	ASSLPGGRKDEQF
TRBV5-5	TRBJ2-3	ASSRDGTGATDTQY
TRBV6-6	TRBJ1-3	ASKQTGSSSGNTIY
TRBV12-3/TRBV12-4	TRBJ2-4	ASSSRDFEAKNIQY
TRBV6-2/TRBV6-3	TRBJ2-1	ASSYPASGRASSYNEQF
TRBV4-1	TRBJ2-3	ASSPVSGNGDTQY
TRBV15	-	ATSRVSGTAYEQY
TRBV7-2	TRBJ2-1	ASSFRLVNEQF
TRBV29-1	TRBJ2-5	SVEGLGGVETQY
TRBV28	TRBJ2-3	ASRRSPGPTDTQY
TRBV28	TRBJ1-5	ASNSGTGAQPQH
TRBV12-3/TRBV12-4	TRBJ2-5	ASREGLVGETQY
TRBV29-1	TRBJ2-1	SVGWKNSYNEQF
TRBV7-8	TRBJ2-3	ASSLRSTSGRGTDTQY
TRBV25-1	TRBJ2-5	ASSEYETQY
TRBV11-2	TRBJ2-7	ASSLGLRLAGVGYEQY
TRBV7-2	TRBJ1-2	ASSRDSFYGYT
TRBV9	TRBJ2-3	ASSVARSGGNPTDTQY
TRBV20-1	TRBJ2-5	SARRTSGSGQY
TRBV29-1	TRBJ2-1	STQRGKSYNEQF
TRBV5-1	TRBJ2-1	ASTFTPSSYNEQF
TRBV20-1	TRBJ2-5	SATLGSGWGSNEQY
TRBV21-1	TRBJ1-2	ASSKGTGDGYT
TRBV11-2	TRBJ2-6	ASSRATSTGANVLT
TRBV6-2/TRBV6-3	TRBJ2-7	ASRKELGFYEQY
TRBV12-3/TRBV12-4	TRBJ2-7	ASRSGGSSYEQY
TRBV7-2	TRBJ2-7	ASSSRTSEALGIEQY
TRBV7-9	TRBJ2-7	ASSLRFGTTTYEQY
TRBV27	TRBJ1-2	ASSLDLPGSQGYT